This T cell receptor (beta chain) derives from a study of radiotherapy plus CTLA-4 blockade in lung cancer (dated by TCRdb to 2016 to 2019). Some background on the complete study: Objective responses occurred in 18% of enrolled patients, and just over 30% achieved disease control. Results the study describes overall, beyond this receptor: Early dynamic changes in blood T cell clones, together with increased serum interferon-beta after radiation, were reported as the strongest predictors of response. After treatment with radiotherapy and ipilimumab, TCR clones that originated in tumors expanded in peripheral blood.

The study evaluated CTLA-4 blockade (ipilimumab) given together with focal radiation therapy in patients who had chemo-refractory metastatic non-small-cell lung cancer. In regard to this clone: Its antigen specificity is not known. No much larger clonotype is one base removed from it; base qualities were not supplied.

The library was made by the immunoSEQ multiplex PCR assay. TCRdb holds this immuneACCESS table with in-frame rearrangements only. Some clones are missing; in checked studies, unresolved V genes explain under half, and the rest has no known cause. This sample holds over 30,000 clones; about four fifths were observed only once. The top ten constitute around a quarter of the sample. The CDR3 contains 14 residues, cysteine and phenylalanine counted. The only DNA kept is the CDR3, 42 bases in frame from the first base. At the junction V is shortened by 3 bases and J by 5 bases, with 13 bases in between. CDR1 and CDR2, per the germline V gene, are SQVTM and ANQGSEA.

The V and J genes are TRBV29-1 and TRBJ1-4; TRBD1 might be the D gene, on 5 matching bases. The sequence came from a human donor with non-small cell lung cancer that progressed on radiotherapy plus ipilimumab. Specimen: peripheral blood, collected from a patient treated with radiotherapy plus ipilimumab. Here the CDR3 is given as CSVEGSGSNEKLFF. The DNA sequence reads TGCAGCGTTGAGGGATCAGGGTCCAATGAAAAACTGTTTTTT.